This TCR beta chain appears in the sequencing data of a study of T cells in Graves' hyperthyroidism and ophthalmopathy. CDR3 length equals 15 residues. The V end was cut by 6 bases, the J end by 6 bases, with 17 bases between. Amplification yielded TCR beta CDR3 regions, with RNA transcripts as the source. Primed by the HTBI set, a first-round RT-PCR was run on the TCR CDR3. TCRdb redid the calling of the multiplex PCR reads with MiXCR, one entry per CDR3 protein. In the table there are around 290,000 distinct CDR3 sequences, 15% to 20% of which are singletons. This chain connects TRBV12-3 or TRBV12-4 to TRBJ2-2; D may match TRBD1 or TRBD2 (5 bases each). The receptor comes from a woman aged 60-70 years with Graves' ophthalmopathy. The sample comprised blood. The CDR3 nucleotides are TGTGCCAGCAGCCAAGAGGCAGGGACGGCCGGGGAGCTGTTTTTT. It translates to CASSQEAGTAGELFF.